The sequence of this T cell receptor beta chain was determined in a study of cytomegalovirus exposure and HLA in healthy donors. V lost 7 bases to trimming and J lost 7 bases, with 19 bases between them. Germline assignment: CDR1 SQVTM and CDR2 ANQGSEA. The length of the CDR3 is 13 residues. Study-wide results and limits: The authors considered a cluster of highly shared sequence variants likely to be a sequencing artifact. Highest at DRB1 and lowest at HLA-C, TCR association rates differed among HLA loci in a later analysis.

As concerns this clone: The antigen is not known.

The PCR contained 60 Vbeta and 13 Jbeta primers. Here immunoSEQ multiplex PCR was the method, and the copy in TCRdb shows in-frame clones only, minus some. The sample contains some 140,000 clones, around 77% of which appear only once. The receptor's source is a middle-aged man in good health and CMV-seronegative. The gene calls are TRBV29-1 and TRBJ1-1, with a possible D match to TRBD1 (6 bases). Sequenced material: PBMCs. This CDR3 is CSADQQGRGEAFF. CDR3 nucleotide sequence: TGCAGCGCTGACCAACAGGGAAGGGGTGAAGCTTTCTTT.